The 29 T cell receptor beta chains reported below all come from one sample, sequenced in a study of blood T cell repertoires in COVID-19 (dated by TCRdb to about 2020). The receptor library was made with the immunoSEQ multiplex PCR assay. The immuneACCESS repertoire file appears here via TCRdb, limited to in-frame rearrangements. These files lack a portion of the clones; in checked studies, under half of the deficit traces to unresolved V genes, and the cause of the others is not known. Recorded for this sample are roughly 150,000 clones; 79% of them occurred a single time. The ten biggest clones cover around 8.1% of the sample. Sequencing used peripheral blood. The receptor source for this set is a woman aged 60-70 years with COVID-19, enrolled during active disease.

The chain uses TRBV15 and TRBJ1-6, with D tentatively TRBD1 (5 bases). CDR1 is LNHNV, CDR2 YYDKDF, per germline (reference sequence). CDR3 length equals 15 residues. Trimming took off 8 bases at V and 6 bases at J, with 17 bases between the two ends. CDR3: CATAGGGISNSPLHF. CDR3 DNA: TGTGCCACCGCGGGGGGGGGAATAAGTAATTCACCCCTCCACTTT.

V gene TRBV24-1 combines with J gene TRBJ1-5, with D possibly being TRBD1 (5 bases). Germline lookup yields CDR1 KGHDR and CDR2 SFDVKD. CDR3 length: 16 residues. The V and J ends lost 3 bases and 3 bases respectively, with 14 bases between them. The CDR3 bases are TGTGCCACCAGTGATGCGGGGGAAGGGGACAATCAGCCCCAGCATTTT. Translation gives CATSDAGEGDNQPQHF.

The chain recombines TRBV11-2 with TRBJ2-7; a possible D gene is TRBD2 (7 bases). V lost 5 bases, J lost 6 bases, and 20 bases lay in between. The CDR3 consists of 15 residues. Germline loops: CDR1 SGHAT, CDR2 FQNNGV. CDR3 nucleotides: TGTGCCAGCAGCCTACAGCTCCTAGGGGGGGGCGAGCAGTACTTC. Translation: CASSLQLLGGGEQYF.

V usage is TRBV7-2 and J usage is TRBJ1-3; D is unclear. V was cut by 8 bases and J by 2 bases, with 13 bases left in between. Germline V gene lookup returns CDR1 SGHTA and CDR2 FQGNSA. This CDR3 contains 14 residues. The CDR3 region is CASARSSAGNTIYF. The DNA for the CDR3 is TGTGCCAGCGCCCGCTCGTCGGCTGGAAACACCATATATTTT.

The J gene is TRBJ1-2, the V gene TRBV4-3; 7 bases agree with TRBD1. V lost 0 bases, J lost 8 bases, and 12 bases stayed unmatched. Germline V gene sequence: CDR1 LGHNA, CDR2 YSLEER. This CDR3 is 16 amino acids long. The CDR3 sequence is CASSQDLARGSLGYTF. The DNA of the CDR3 is TGCGCCAGCAGCCAAGATCTGGCCAGGGGGAGCTTAGGCTACACCTTC.

V usage is TRBV6-4 and J usage is TRBJ2-2, with 12 bases that match TRBD2. Germline CDR1 MRHNA, CDR2 SNTAGT. The CDR3 extends over 14 amino acids. V was clipped by 4 bases and J by 9 bases; unmatched bases: 3. As DNA, the CDR3 is TGTGCCAGCAGTGCACTAGCGGGAGGCCGGGAGCTGTTTTTT. It codes for CASSALAGGRELFF.

The chain is built from TRBV28 and TRBJ1-1; D remains ambiguous. Germline V gene lookup returns CDR1 MDHEN and CDR2 SYDVKM. CDR3 length: 11 residues. V was trimmed by 4 bases and J by 11 bases, leaving 11 bases between them. CDR3 DNA: TGTGCCAGCAGTTCCAACGGTTGGGCTTTCTTT. Protein product: CASSSNGWAFF. The full variable domain, completed using reference TRBV28 and TRBJ1-1, is DVKVTQSSRYLVKRTGEKVFLECVQDMDHENMFWYRQDPGLGLRLIYFSYDVKMKEKGDIPEGYSVSREKKERFSLILESASTNQTSMYLCASSSNGWAFFGQGTRLTVV.

The chain carries TRBV28 and TRBJ1-1; 7 nucleotides align to TRBD1. The V and J ends lost 5 bases and 1 base, in that order; junction bases with no gene match: 7. The germline CDR1 and CDR2 sequences are MDHEN and SYDVKM. CDR3 length: 15 residues. The CDR3, as DNA: TGTGCCAGCAGTGTGCAAAAGGGGGCGAACACTGAAGCTTTCTTT. It yields the protein CASSVQKGANTEAFF.

This sequence joins TRBV5-1 and TRBJ2-2; 7 bases are shared with TRBD2. The CDR3 is 17 amino acids. The V gene end was trimmed by 0 bases and the J gene end by 5 bases; junction bases not matched to a gene: 10. Germline CDR1 reads SGHRS; CDR2 reads YFSETQ. The CDR3 reads CASSLGGTTRLTGELFF. The CDR3 bases are TGCGCCAGCAGCTTGGGGGGGACTACCAGATTAACCGGGGAGCTGTTTTTT.

This chain joins TRBV6-6 and TRBJ2-5; 7 bases map to TRBD2. CDR1 is MNHNY and CDR2 is SVGAGI in the germline V gene (reference sequence). The CDR3 has 15 amino acids. V gave up 0 bases and J gave up 5 bases; unmatched junction bases: 6. The CDR3 coding sequence is TGTGCCAGCAGTTACTCGGGAGGGGTTGCGGAGACCCAGTACTTC. Translated, it gives CASSYSGGVAETQYF.

The chain recombines TRBV20-1 with TRBJ1-1; D perhaps matches TRBD1 (6 bases). Trimming took 3 bases from V and 3 from J, leaving 14 bases between them. The CDR3 contains 14 residues. Germline lookup yields CDR1 DFQATT and CDR2 SNEGSKA (reference sequence). The CDR3 coding sequence is TGCAGTGCTAGTGGTGGGGGCGCGCACACTGAAGCTTTCTTT. This encodes CSASGGGAHTEAFF.

This clone has just a few counts. J is TRBJ1-5 and V is TRBV6-1, with D tentatively TRBD1 (6 bases). The CDR3 is 14 residues long. Trimming left V 7 bases short and J 6 bases short, with 16 bases between. The germline CDR1 and CDR2 sequences are MNHNS and SASEGT. In nucleotides, the CDR3 is TGTGCCAGCAACCCCGGTGGGGGCGGTCAGCCCCAGCATTTT. Translated, it gives CASNPGGGGQPQHF.

The chain couples TRBV7-2 to TRBJ1-5; the D is unclear. The CDR3 covers 15 residues. Germline CDR1 reads SGHTA; CDR2 reads FQGNSA. The V and J ends lost 6 bases and 2 bases respectively, with 14 bases between them. This CDR3 reads CASSLTAHGNQPQHF. CDR3 in DNA: TGTGCCAGCAGTCTAACCGCCCATGGCAATCAGCCCCAGCATTTT.

The rearrangement uses TRBV6-5 and TRBJ2-3, with 7 bases that match TRBD2. The V and J ends lost 4 bases and 6 bases, in that order; junction bases with no gene match: 10. Germline V gives CDR1 MNHEY, CDR2 SVGAGI. There are 15 residues in the CDR3. The CDR3 region has the DNA TGTGCCAGCAGTTCATCCGGGACTACGGGCGATACGCAGTATTTT. This gives the protein CASSSSGTTGDTQYF.

This chain connects TRBV11-1 to TRBJ2-2; 9 bases match TRBD2. The V segment lost 5 bases and the J segment 1 base; nucleotides outside the gene matches: 5. The CDR3 totals 16 residues. Per germline, CDR1 SGHAT and CDR2 FQDESV (reference sequence). The CDR3 region is CASSPREGLNTGELFF. In DNA form, the CDR3 reads TGTGCCAGCAGCCCGCGGGAGGGCCTGAACACCGGGGAGCTGTTTTTT.

V usage is TRBV27 and J usage is TRBJ2-7; perhaps TRBD1 as D (6 bases). Germline-derived CDR1 and CDR2 are MNHEY and SMNVEV (reference sequence). The CDR3 sequence is 12 residues long. Trimming removed 3 bases at V and 3 bases at J, with 6 bases between. The CDR3: CASSLTGYEQYF. Here the CDR3 DNA reads TGTGCCAGCAGTTTGACAGGCTACGAGCAGTACTTC.

The chain employs TRBV14 and TRBJ2-1; 8 nucleotides agree with TRBD2. The germline V gene has CDR1 SGHDN and CDR2 FVKESK. J gave up 3 bases and V 1 base, and 5 bases lay outside the gene matches. The CDR3 has 16 residues. In DNA, the CDR3 is TGTGCCAGCAGCCAAGCAGTCGGGGGGGTCTACAATGAGCAGTTCTTC. Translating gives CASSQAVGGVYNEQFF.

The chain carries TRBV28 and TRBJ2-5; tentatively, D is TRBD1 (6 bases). V was shortened by 2 bases and J by 2 bases, with 12 bases between the two germline ends. CDR1 and CDR2 (germline): MDHEN, SYDVKM. CDR3 size: 15 residues. CDR3 sequence: CASSLIDRLQETQYF. DNA for the CDR3: TGTGCCAGCAGTTTAATCGACAGGTTGCAAGAGACCCAGTACTTC. Full variable domain (outside the CDR3, taken from reference TRBV28 and TRBJ2-5): DVKVTQSSRYLVKRTGEKVFLECVQDMDHENMFWYRQDPGLGLRLIYFSYDVKMKEKGDIPEGYSVSREKKERFSLILESASTNQTSMYLCASSLIDRLQETQYFGPGTRLLVL.

V is TRBV5-1 and J is TRBJ1-2; 8 bases are shared with TRBD1. This CDR3 comprises 15 residues. Germline V gene data show CDR1 as SGHRS and CDR2 as YFSETQ. V was clipped by 4 bases and J by 2 bases; unmatched bases: 7. CDR3 nucleotide sequence: TGCGCCAGCAGCCCTGGGACAGGCGTGAACTATGGCTACACCTTC. Protein: CASSPGTGVNYGYTF.

V usage is TRBV7-9 and J usage is TRBJ1-4, with 7 bases that match TRBD1. J was trimmed by 3 bases and V by 4 bases; bases with no gene match: 5. There are 15 residues in the CDR3. Germline assignment: CDR1 SEHNR and CDR2 FQNEAQ (reference sequence). Written as DNA, the CDR3 is TGTGCCAGCAGCTCCAAGACAGGGTCTAATGAAAAACTGTTTTTT. It specifies CASSSKTGSNEKLFF.

The V and J genes are TRBV4-2 and TRBJ2-3; 11 nucleotides align to TRBD2. V lost 3 bases to trimming and J lost 0 bases; unmatched junction nucleotides: 5. The CDR3 totals 17 residues. The germline V gene has CDR1 LGHNA and CDR2 YNFKEQ. The CDR3 DNA follows: TGTGCCAGCAGCCACGCGACTAGCGGGGTCAGCACAGATACGCAGTATTTT. Amino acid sequence: CASSHATSGVSTDTQYF.

The V gene is TRBV2, the J gene TRBJ2-5; 13 bases line up with TRBD2. The V and J ends lost 6 bases and 1 base, in that order; junction bases with no gene match: 8. The germline V gene has CDR1 SNHLY and CDR2 FYNNEI. The CDR3 totals 17 residues. The CDR3 protein is CASSRRLAGGGQETQYF. The CDR3 DNA is TGTGCCAGCAGCCGACGACTAGCGGGGGGAGGCCAAGAGACCCAGTACTTC.

This chain connects TRBV28 to TRBJ1-5; a weak D match, TRBD1 (6 bases). The CDR3 has 15 amino acids. Trimming took off 6 bases at V and 2 bases at J, with 14 bases between the two ends. Germline values: CDR1 MDHEN, CDR2 SYDVKM. The CDR3 bases are TGTGCCAGCAGCTTAGTACAGGGTGGCAATCAGCCCCAGCATTTT. It yields the protein CASSLVQGGNQPQHF. The full variable domain, in which reference TRBV28 and TRBJ1-5 provide the parts outside the CDR3, is DVKVTQSSRYLVKRTGEKVFLECVQDMDHENMFWYRQDPGLGLRLIYFSYDVKMKEKGDIPEGYSVSREKKERFSLILESASTNQTSMYLCASSLVQGGNQPQHFGDGTRLSIL.

The J gene is TRBJ2-1, the V gene TRBV4-2; tentatively, D is TRBD1 (5 bases). This CDR3 is built from 18 residues. V lost 1 base and J lost 4, with 20 bases in between. From germline, CDR1 is LGHNA and CDR2 YNFKEQ. The CDR3 region has the DNA TGTGCCAGCAGCCAAGGGTTGGGGTGGGGCTTTTCTTACAATGAGCAGTTCTTC. It encodes CASSQGLGWGFSYNEQFF.

This rearrangement joins TRBV19 to TRBJ2-2; TRBD1 is a possible D gene (6 bases). The CDR3 runs to 13 residues. V lost 5 bases and J lost 5, with 9 bases in between. Germline V lookup: CDR1 LNHDA, CDR2 SQIVND (reference sequence). CDR3 DNA: TGTGCCAGTAGTTACAGGGAAACCGGGGAGCTGTTTTTT. Translating gives CASSYRETGELFF.

The chain recombines TRBV7-2 with TRBJ1-5; D is ambiguous. The germline V gene has CDR1 SGHTA and CDR2 FQGNSA. The CDR3 spans 13 residues. Trimming left V 1 base short and J 6 bases short, with 7 bases between. The chain's CDR3 is CASSLVAGQPQHF. As DNA, the CDR3 is TGTGCCAGCAGCTTAGTTGCCGGTCAGCCCCAGCATTTT.

This clone was seen once. The chain has TRBV7-2 and TRBJ2-2, with 8 bases matching TRBD2. The CDR3 spans 16 residues. Germline CDR1 SGHTA, CDR2 FQGNSA. Trimming cost V 0 bases and J 9 bases; bases outside gene matches: 9. The CDR3 loop is CASSLAVAGGIRELFF. The CDR3 nucleotides read TGTGCCAGCAGCTTAGCTGTGGCGGGAGGTATCAGGGAGCTGTTTTTT.

The chain links TRBV6-2 or TRBV6-3 to TRBJ2-1, with 7 bases lining up with TRBD1. Trimming took 7 bases from V and 4 from J; bases not matched to a gene: 10. The germline CDR1 and CDR2 sequences are MNHEY and SVGEGT. The CDR3 runs to 15 residues. CDR3: CASNPGTDRYNEQFF. CDR3 sequence (DNA): TGTGCCAGCAACCCCGGGACAGACCGTTACAATGAGCAGTTCTTC.

V gene TRBV6-1 combines with J gene TRBJ2-1, with a possible D match to TRBD1 (7 bases). This CDR3 is 16 amino acids long. Per germline, CDR1 MNHNS and CDR2 SASEGT. Trimming removed 4 bases at V and 5 bases at J, with 18 bases between. The CDR3 DNA reads TGTGCCAGCAGTGCCCAAGGGAGGACAGGTAACAATGAGCAGTTCTTC. Its translation: CASSAQGRTGNNEQFF.